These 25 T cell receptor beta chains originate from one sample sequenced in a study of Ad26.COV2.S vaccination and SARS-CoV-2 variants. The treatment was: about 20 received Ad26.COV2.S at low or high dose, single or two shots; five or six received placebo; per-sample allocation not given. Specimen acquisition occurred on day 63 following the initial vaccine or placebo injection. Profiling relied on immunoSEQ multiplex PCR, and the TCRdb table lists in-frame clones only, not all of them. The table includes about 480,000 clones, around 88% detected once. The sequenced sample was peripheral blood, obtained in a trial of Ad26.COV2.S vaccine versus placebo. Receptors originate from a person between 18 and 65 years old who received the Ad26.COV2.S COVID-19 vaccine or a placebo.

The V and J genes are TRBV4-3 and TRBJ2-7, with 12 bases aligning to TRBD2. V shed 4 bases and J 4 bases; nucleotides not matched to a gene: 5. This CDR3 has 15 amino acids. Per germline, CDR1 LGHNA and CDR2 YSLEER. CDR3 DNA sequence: TGCGCCAGCAGCCGGACTAGCGGGATGGGGTACGAGCAGTACTTC. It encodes CASSRTSGMGYEQYF.

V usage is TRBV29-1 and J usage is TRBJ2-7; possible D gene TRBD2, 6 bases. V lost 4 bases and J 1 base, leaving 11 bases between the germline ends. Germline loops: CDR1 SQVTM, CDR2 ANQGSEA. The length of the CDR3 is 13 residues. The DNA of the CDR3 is TGCAGCGTTGCGCCTGGGGGGTCCTACGAGCAGTACTTC. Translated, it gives CSVAPGGSYEQYF.

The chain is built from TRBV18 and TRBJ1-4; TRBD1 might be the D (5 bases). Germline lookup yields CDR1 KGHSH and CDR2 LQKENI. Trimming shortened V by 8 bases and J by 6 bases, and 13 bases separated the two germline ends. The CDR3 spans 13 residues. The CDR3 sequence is CASRPGEYEKLFF. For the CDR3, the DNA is TGTGCCAGCCGCCCGGGGGAGTATGAAAAACTGTTTTTT.

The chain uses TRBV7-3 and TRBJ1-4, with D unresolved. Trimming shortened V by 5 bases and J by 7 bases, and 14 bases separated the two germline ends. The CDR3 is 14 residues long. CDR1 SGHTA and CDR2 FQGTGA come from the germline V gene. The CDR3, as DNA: TGTGCCAGCAGCCCCGCCCCAGGAAGTGAAAAACTGTTTTTT. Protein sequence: CASSPAPGSEKLFF.

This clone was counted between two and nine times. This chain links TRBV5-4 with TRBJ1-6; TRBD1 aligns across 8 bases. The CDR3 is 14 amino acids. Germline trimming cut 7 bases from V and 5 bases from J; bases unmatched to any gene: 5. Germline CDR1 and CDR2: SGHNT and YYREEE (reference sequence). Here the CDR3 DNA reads TGTGCCAGCGGGGGGACAGGCAATAATTCACCCCTCCACTTT. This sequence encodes CASGGTGNNSPLHF.

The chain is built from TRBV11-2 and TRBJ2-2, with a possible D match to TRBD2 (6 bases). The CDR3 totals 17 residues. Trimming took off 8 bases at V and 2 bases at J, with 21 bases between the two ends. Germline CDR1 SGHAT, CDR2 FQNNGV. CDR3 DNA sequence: TGTGCCAGCTCCCCGTGGATGTGGGAGGAAAACACCGGGGAGCTGTTTTTT. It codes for CASSPWMWEENTGELFF.

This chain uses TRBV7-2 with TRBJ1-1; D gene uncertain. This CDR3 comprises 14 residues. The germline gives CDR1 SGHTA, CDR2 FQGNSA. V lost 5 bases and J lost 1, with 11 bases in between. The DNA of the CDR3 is TGTGCCAGCAGCCCCGGACGGGCGAACACTGAAGCTTTCTTT. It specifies CASSPGRANTEAFF.

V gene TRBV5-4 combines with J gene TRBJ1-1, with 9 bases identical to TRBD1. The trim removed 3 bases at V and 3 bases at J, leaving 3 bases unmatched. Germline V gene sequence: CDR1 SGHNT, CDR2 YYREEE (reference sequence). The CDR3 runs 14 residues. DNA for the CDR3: TGTGCCAGCAGCTACCGGACAGGGGACACTGAAGCTTTCTTT. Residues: CASSYRTGDTEAFF.

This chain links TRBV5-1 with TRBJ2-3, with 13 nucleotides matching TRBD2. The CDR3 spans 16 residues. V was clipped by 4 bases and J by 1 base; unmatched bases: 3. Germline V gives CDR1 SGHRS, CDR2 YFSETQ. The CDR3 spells CASSHGLAGGTDTQYF. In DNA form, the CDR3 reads TGCGCCAGCAGCCATGGACTAGCGGGAGGCACAGATACGCAGTATTTT.

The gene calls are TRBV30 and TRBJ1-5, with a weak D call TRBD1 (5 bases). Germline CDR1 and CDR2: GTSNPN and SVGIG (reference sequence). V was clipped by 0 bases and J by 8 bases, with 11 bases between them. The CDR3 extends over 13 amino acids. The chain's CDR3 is CAWSVGVREPQHF. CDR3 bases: TGTGCCTGGAGTGTAGGGGTACGGGAGCCCCAGCATTTT.

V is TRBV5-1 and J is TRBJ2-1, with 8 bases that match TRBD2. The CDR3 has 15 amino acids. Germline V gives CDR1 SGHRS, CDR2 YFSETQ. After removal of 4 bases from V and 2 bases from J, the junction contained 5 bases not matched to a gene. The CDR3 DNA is TGCGCCAGCAGCGTCGCGGGAGGTGCCTACAATGAGCAGTTCTTC. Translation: CASSVAGGAYNEQFF.

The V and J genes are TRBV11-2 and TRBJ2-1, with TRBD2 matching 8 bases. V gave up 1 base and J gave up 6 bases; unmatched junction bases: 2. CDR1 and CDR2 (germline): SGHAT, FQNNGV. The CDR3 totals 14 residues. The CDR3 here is CASSLAGGPNEQFF. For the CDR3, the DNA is TGTGCCAGCAGCTTAGCGGGAGGGCCCAATGAGCAGTTCTTC.

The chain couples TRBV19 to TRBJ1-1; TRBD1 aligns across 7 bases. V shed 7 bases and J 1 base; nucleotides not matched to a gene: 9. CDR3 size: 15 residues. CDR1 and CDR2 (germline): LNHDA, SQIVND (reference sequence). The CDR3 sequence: CASKSTGQSNTEAFF. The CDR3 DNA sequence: TGTGCCAGTAAGTCTACGGGACAGTCGAACACTGAAGCTTTCTTT.

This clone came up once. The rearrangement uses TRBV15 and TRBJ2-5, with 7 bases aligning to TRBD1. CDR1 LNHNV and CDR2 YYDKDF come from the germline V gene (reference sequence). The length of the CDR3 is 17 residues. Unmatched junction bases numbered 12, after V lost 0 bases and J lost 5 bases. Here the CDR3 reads CATSRDRWAGGRETQYF. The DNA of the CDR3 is TGTGCCACCAGCAGAGATCGATGGGCAGGGGGTAGGGAGACCCAGTACTTC.

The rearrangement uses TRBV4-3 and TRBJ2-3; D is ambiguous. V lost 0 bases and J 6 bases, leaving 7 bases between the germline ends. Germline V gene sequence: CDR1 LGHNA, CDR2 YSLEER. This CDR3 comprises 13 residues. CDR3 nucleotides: TGCGCCAGCAGCCAAGAGTACGCGGATACGCAGTATTTT. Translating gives CASSQEYADTQYF.

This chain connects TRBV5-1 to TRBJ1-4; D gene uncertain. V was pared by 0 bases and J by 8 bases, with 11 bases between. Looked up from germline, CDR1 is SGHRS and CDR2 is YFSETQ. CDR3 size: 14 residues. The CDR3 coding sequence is TGCGCCAGCAGCTTGGCCAGTGAGTACGAAAAACTGTTTTTT. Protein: CASSLASEYEKLFF. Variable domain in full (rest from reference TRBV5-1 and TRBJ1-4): KAGVTQTPRYLIKTRGQQVTLSCSPISGHRSVSWYQQTPGQGLQFLFEYFSETQRNKGNFPGRFSGRQFSNSRSEMNVSTLELGDSALYLCASSLASEYEKLFFGSGTQLSVL.

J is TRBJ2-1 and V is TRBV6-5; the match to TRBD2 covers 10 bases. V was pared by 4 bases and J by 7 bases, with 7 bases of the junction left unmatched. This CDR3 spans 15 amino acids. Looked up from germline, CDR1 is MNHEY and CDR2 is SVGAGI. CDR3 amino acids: CASSFLAGVGNEQFF. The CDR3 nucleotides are TGTGCCAGCAGTTTCCTAGCGGGAGTTGGTAATGAGCAGTTCTTC.

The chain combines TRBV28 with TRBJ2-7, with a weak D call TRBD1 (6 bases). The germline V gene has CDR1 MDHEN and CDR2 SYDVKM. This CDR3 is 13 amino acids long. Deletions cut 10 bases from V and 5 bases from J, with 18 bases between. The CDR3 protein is CAIPSVQGHEQYF. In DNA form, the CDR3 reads TGTGCCATCCCCTCGGTACAGGGCCACGAGCAGTACTTC.

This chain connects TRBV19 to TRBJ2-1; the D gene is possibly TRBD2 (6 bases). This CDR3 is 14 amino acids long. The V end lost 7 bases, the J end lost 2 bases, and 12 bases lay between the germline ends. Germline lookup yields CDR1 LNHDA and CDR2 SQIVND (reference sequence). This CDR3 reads CASKRGITYNEQFF. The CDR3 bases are TGTGCCAGTAAGCGCGGGATCACCTACAATGAGCAGTTCTTC.

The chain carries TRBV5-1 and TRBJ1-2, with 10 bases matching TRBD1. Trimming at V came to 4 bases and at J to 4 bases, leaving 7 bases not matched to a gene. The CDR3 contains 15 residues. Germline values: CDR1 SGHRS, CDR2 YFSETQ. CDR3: CASSPGTGELYGYTF. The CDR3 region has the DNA TGCGCCAGCAGCCCCGGGACAGGGGAACTCTATGGCTACACCTTC. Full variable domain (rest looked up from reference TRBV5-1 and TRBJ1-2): KAGVTQTPRYLIKTRGQQVTLSCSPISGHRSVSWYQQTPGQGLQFLFEYFSETQRNKGNFPGRFSGRQFSNSRSEMNVSTLELGDSALYLCASSPGTGELYGYTFGSGTRLTVV.

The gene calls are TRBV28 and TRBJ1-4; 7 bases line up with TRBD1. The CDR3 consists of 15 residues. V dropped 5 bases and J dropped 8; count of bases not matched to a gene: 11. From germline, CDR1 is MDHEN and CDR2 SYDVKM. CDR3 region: CASSQGRGLGEKLFF. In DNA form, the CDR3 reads TGTGCCAGCAGTCAGGGTAGGGGGCTTGGGGAAAAACTGTTTTTT.

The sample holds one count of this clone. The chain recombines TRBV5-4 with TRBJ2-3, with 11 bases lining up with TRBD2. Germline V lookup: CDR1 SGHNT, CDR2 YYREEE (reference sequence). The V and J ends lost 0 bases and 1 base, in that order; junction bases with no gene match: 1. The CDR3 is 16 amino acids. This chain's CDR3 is CASSLGTSGRTDTQYF. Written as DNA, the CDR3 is TGTGCCAGCAGCTTGGGGACTAGCGGGCGCACAGATACGCAGTATTTT. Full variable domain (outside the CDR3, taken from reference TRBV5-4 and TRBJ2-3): ETGVTQSPTHLIKTRGQQVTLRCSSQSGHNTVSWYQQALGQGPQFIFQYYREEENGRGNFPPRFSGLQFPNYSSELNVNALELDDSALYLCASSLGTSGRTDTQYFGPGTRLTVL.

The CDR3 bases are TGCGCCAGCTCCCCAGGAAATGGGCTTACCGGGGAGCTGTTTTTT. Translating it yields CASSPGNGLTGELFF. V and J are TRBV5-1 and TRBJ2-2; D ambiguous. The V end lost 7 bases, the J end lost 5 bases, and 18 bases lay between the germline ends. The V gene's germline CDR1 is SGHRS and CDR2 YFSETQ. The CDR3 consists of 15 residues.

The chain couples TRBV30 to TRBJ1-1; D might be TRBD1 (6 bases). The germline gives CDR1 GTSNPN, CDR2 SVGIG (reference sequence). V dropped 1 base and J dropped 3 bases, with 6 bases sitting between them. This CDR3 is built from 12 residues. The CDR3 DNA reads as TGTGCCTGGAGTGCAGGGGACACTGAAGCTTTCTTT. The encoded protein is CAWSAGDTEAFF.

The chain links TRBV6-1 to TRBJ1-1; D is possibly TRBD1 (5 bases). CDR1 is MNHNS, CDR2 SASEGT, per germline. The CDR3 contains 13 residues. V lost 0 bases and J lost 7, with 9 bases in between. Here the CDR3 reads CASSEARGSEAFF. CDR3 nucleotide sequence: TGTGCCAGCAGTGAAGCGCGGGGGAGTGAAGCTTTCTTT.